A selection of T cell receptor beta chains follows, all from one sample in a study of blood T cell repertoires in COVID-19. Profiling relied on immunoSEQ multiplex PCR, and the TCRdb table lists in-frame clones only, not all of them. This sample has more than 95,000 clones, with about nine tenths found just once. The sequencing sample was made of peripheral blood. Source of these receptors: a man in his sixties or seventies who had recovered from COVID-19. Both conserved end residues are part of each CDR3. A D gene is named only where the DNA matches it firmly. Expanded clones get a size class; other rows say once, few or many, or leave the size out.

CASSSADSSYNSPLHF,TGCGCCAGCAGCTCCGCGGACAGCTCCTATAATTCACCCCTCCACTTT,NA,TRBJ1-6,NA,16,TRBV5-1
CASSPGQGGLHYGYTF,TGCGCCAGCAGCCCCGGACAGGGAGGCCTCCACTATGGCTACACCTTC,TRBD1,TRBJ1-2,NA,16,TRBV4-1
CASTPVGDRGRRANEQFF,TGTGCCAGCACCCCCGTTGGGGATCGCGGGAGGAGGGCCAATGAGCAGTTCTTC,TRBD2,TRBJ2-1,NA,18,TRBV6-2/TRBV6-3
CASRLNRVNEQFF,TGTGCCAGCAGACTGAACAGGGTTAATGAGCAGTTCTTC,NA,TRBJ2-1,NA,13,TRBV27
CSASGLFNQPQHF,TGCAGTGCTAGTGGACTTTTCAATCAGCCCCAGCATTTT,NA,TRBJ1-5,NA,13,TRBV20-1
CASSRTSEARDTGELFF,TGCGCCAGCTCAAGGACTAGCGAGGCCCGGGACACCGGGGAGCTGTTTTTT,TRBD2,TRBJ2-2,NA,17,TRBV5-1
CASSQRVAEGIGANVLTF,TGCGCCAGCAGCCAGAGGGTAGCGGAGGGGATTGGGGCCAACGTCCTGACTTTC,NA,TRBJ2-6,few,18,TRBV4-1
CASSEDRAQGYTF,TGTGCCAGCAGTGAAGACAGGGCCCAGGGCTACACCTTC,NA,TRBJ1-2,NA,13,TRBV6-1
CASADDRGSNTGELFF,TGTGCCAGCGCCGACGACAGGGGATCCAACACCGGGGAGCTGTTTTTT,TRBD1,TRBJ2-2,medium-sized,16,TRBV27
CATKGGTLYNSPLHF,TGTGCCACCAAGGGAGGGACCCTCTATAATTCACCCCTCCACTTT,NA,TRBJ1-6,NA,15,TRBV19
CASSMRASNTEAFF,TGTGCCAGTAGTATGAGGGCCAGTAACACTGAAGCTTTCTTT,NA,TRBJ1-1,few,14,TRBV19
CASSPDLDGDTQYF,TGTGCCAGCAGCCCTGATCTAGACGGGGATACGCAGTATTTT,NA,TRBJ2-3,NA,14,TRBV5-6
CASSNTRDNEQFF,TGTGCCAGCTCAAACACCAGGGACAATGAGCAGTTCTTC,NA,TRBJ2-1,NA,13,TRBV18
CASLGRRYEQYF,TGTGCCAGCCTGGGGAGGCGCTACGAGCAGTACTTC,NA,TRBJ2-7,NA,12,TRBV2
CASNQGDRDGEAFF,TGTGCCAGCAACCAGGGGGACAGGGATGGTGAAGCTTTCTTT,TRBD1,TRBJ1-1,NA,14,TRBV28
CASSRGQDNTDTQYF,TGCGCCAGCAGTAGGGGACAGGACAACACAGATACGCAGTATTTT,TRBD1,TRBJ2-3,NA,15,TRBV4-1
CASSLGQVNSGNTIYF,TGTGCCAGCAGCTTAGGACAGGTTAACTCTGGAAACACCATATATTTT,NA,TRBJ1-3,NA,16,TRBV7-2
CASSTGRNYGYTF,TGTGCCAGTAGTACAGGAAGAAACTATGGCTACACCTTC,NA,TRBJ1-2,NA,13,TRBV19
CASSIGGGNFNEQFF,TGTGCCAGTAGTATAGGTGGGGGGAATTTCAATGAGCAGTTCTTC,NA,TRBJ2-1,NA,15,TRBV19
CASSFGGGGETQYF,TGTGCCAGCAGTTTCGGCGGGGGCGGGGAGACCCAGTACTTC,NA,TRBJ2-5,NA,14,TRBV28
CASSLLPPGAHEQYF,TGTGCCAGCAGTTTACTTCCCCCAGGGGCACACGAGCAGTACTTC,NA,TRBJ2-7,NA,15,TRBV27
CASMTSGFSTDTQYF,TGTGCCAGCATGACTAGCGGCTTTTCCACAGATACGCAGTATTTT,TRBD2,TRBJ2-3,NA,15,TRBV7-9
CASSREGTSGAQETQYF,TGTGCCAGCAGCCGGGAAGGGACTAGCGGGGCCCAAGAGACCCAGTACTTC,TRBD2,TRBJ2-5,NA,17,TRBV11-2
CASREDRGGGRAFF,TGTGCCAGCAGGGAAGACAGGGGAGGAGGGAGAGCTTTCTTT,TRBD1,TRBJ1-1,NA,14,TRBV2
CASSSWDRVIPEQYF,TGTGCCAGCAGCTCTTGGGACAGGGTAATTCCCGAGCAGTACTTC,TRBD1,TRBJ2-7,once,15,TRBV6-5
CASSPRTGANEQFF,TGTGCCAGCAGCCCAAGGACAGGGGCGAATGAGCAGTTCTTC,TRBD1,TRBJ2-1,NA,14,TRBV13
CASSSPGEADTTETQYF,TGTGCCAGCAGTTCTCCGGGGGAGGCAGACACCACGGAGACCCAGTACTTC,NA,TRBJ2-5,NA,17,TRBV28
CASSYSEGFYYNEQFF,TGTGCCAGCAGTTACTCCGAGGGTTTCTACTACAATGAGCAGTTCTTC,NA,TRBJ2-1,NA,16,TRBV6-2/TRBV6-3
CASSWTGDSNQPQHF,TGTGCCAGCAGTTGGACAGGGGATAGCAATCAGCCCCAGCATTTT,TRBD1,TRBJ1-5,NA,15,TRBV6-6
CASSFGGQSNQPQHF,TGTGCCAGCAGCTTTGGGGGACAGAGTAATCAGCCCCAGCATTTT,TRBD1,TRBJ1-5,NA,15,TRBV5-4
CASSSPGTGRRFNYGYTF,TGTGCCAGCAGTTCCCCCGGGACGGGGAGGCGATTTAACTATGGCTACACCTTC,NA,TRBJ1-2,few,18,TRBV28
CASSPRGTEAFF,TGTGCCAGCAGCCCTAGGGGCACTGAAGCTTTCTTT,NA,TRBJ1-1,NA,12,TRBV7-2
CASSLRVAYEQYF,TGTGCCAGCAGCCTCAGGGTCGCCTACGAGCAGTACTTC,NA,TRBJ2-7,NA,13,TRBV6-5
CASSQHGQGSSPLHF,TGCGCCAGCAGCCAACATGGACAGGGAAGTTCACCCCTCCACTTT,TRBD1,TRBJ1-6,NA,15,TRBV4-3
CASSLQTRTASGGYTF,TGCGCCAGCAGCTTACAGACAAGGACAGCCTCGGGTGGCTACACCTTC,NA,TRBJ1-2,NA,16,TRBV5-1
CASSQGSHPEDEQYF,TGCGCCAGCAGCCAAGGTTCACACCCTGAGGACGAGCAGTACTTC,NA,TRBJ2-7,NA,15,TRBV4-1
CASSLAPTSGGYNEQFF,TGTGCCAGCAGCTTAGCCCCGACTAGCGGGGGGTACAATGAGCAGTTCTTC,TRBD2,TRBJ2-1,NA,17,TRBV7-6
CASSSRAGDEQYF,TGTGCCAGCAGCTCGAGAGCGGGAGACGAGCAGTACTTC,TRBD2,TRBJ2-7,NA,13,TRBV7-6
CASSDRGTGEEKLFF,TGTGCCAGCAGTGACCGCGGAACAGGGGAAGAAAAACTGTTTTTT,TRBD1,TRBJ1-4,NA,15,TRBV2
CASSQSRGTEAFF,TGTGCCAGCAGCCAAAGTAGAGGCACTGAAGCTTTCTTT,NA,TRBJ1-1,NA,13,TRBV7-3
CSVEEGQGDGYTF,TGCAGCGTTGAAGAGGGGCAGGGGGATGGCTACACCTTC,TRBD1,TRBJ1-2,NA,13,TRBV29-1
CASSNTHEQYF,TGTGCCAGCAGTAATACTCACGAGCAGTACTTC,NA,TRBJ2-7,NA,11,TRBV6-2/TRBV6-3
CASGGTSYEQYF,TGTGCCAGCGGGGGCACTTCCTACGAGCAGTACTTC,NA,TRBJ2-7,NA,12,TRBV28
CASSQQGANEKLFF,TGTGCCAGCAGCCAACAGGGGGCTAATGAAAAACTGTTTTTT,TRBD1,TRBJ1-4,NA,14,TRBV3-1/TRBV3-2
CASSYSPGDDGYTF,TGCGCCAGCAGCTACTCACCGGGGGATGATGGCTACACCTTC,NA,TRBJ1-2,NA,14,TRBV5-1
CASSTNRGSNTEAFF,TGTGCCAGCTCAACTAACAGGGGCTCGAACACTGAAGCTTTCTTT,TRBD1,TRBJ1-1,NA,15,TRBV18
CASFWVAGGEQFF,TGCGCCAGCTTCTGGGTAGCGGGAGGTGAGCAGTTCTTC,TRBD2,TRBJ2-1,NA,13,TRBV5-1
CAATGQVDEKLFF,TGTGCCGCTACTGGTCAAGTGGATGAAAAACTGTTTTTT,NA,TRBJ1-4,NA,13,TRBV2
CASSLSRGLYGYTF,TGTGCCAGCAGCTTATCCAGGGGCCTCTATGGCTACACCTTC,NA,TRBJ1-2,NA,14,TRBV7-2
CAISVPGLASLKQYF,TGTGCCATCAGCGTTCCGGGACTAGCCTCCTTGAAGCAGTACTTC,TRBD2,TRBJ2-7,NA,15,TRBV10-3
CASRRQASSGNTIYF,TGTGCCAGCAGGCGACAGGCGAGCTCTGGAAACACCATATATTTT,NA,TRBJ1-3,NA,15,TRBV6-5
CASSVGLRTGGSATEAFF,TGTGCCAGCAGCGTAGGATTGAGGACAGGGGGCTCTGCCACTGAAGCTTTCTTT,TRBD1,TRBJ1-1,NA,18,TRBV9
CASRDSSVSYEQYF,TGTGCCAGCAGGGACAGTTCCGTTTCCTACGAGCAGTACTTC,NA,TRBJ2-7,NA,14,TRBV2
CASGSTTGTDEAFF,TGTGCTAGTGGTTCTACTACCGGGACAGATGAAGCTTTCTTT,TRBD1,TRBJ1-1,NA,14,TRBV12-5
CASSLNPPGTDYGYTF,TGTGCCAGCAGCTTAAATCCGCCAGGGACAGACTATGGCTACACCTTC,TRBD1,TRBJ1-2,few,16,TRBV7-2